The T cell receptor beta chain under discussion was sequenced for a study of T cell repertoires in cytomegalovirus infection. Background on the study: HLA-C-restricted CMV epitopes, recently identified, and well-studied HLA-B-restricted ones were used by the study. Matching HLA type and CMV infection were both indicated by public TCR beta signatures. Findings and limits, study-wide: Ex vivo responses were dominated by HLA-C-restricted CMV-specific TCR beta clonotypes. Cumulative frequency (of public TCR beta family members) identified carriers of CMV plus the relevant HLA.

TCRdb re-called the reads through MiXCR, storing one row per CDR3 protein. This sample has around 710,000 distinct CDR3 sequences; about 29% occur once, and the top ten carry about an eighth. This clonotype was recorded many times. What it binds is unknown. The receptor comes from a human donor in good health (CMV status not recorded). Some clones in this sample may be carry-over from other donors' samples. Material: cultured CD8+ T cells from PBMCs, obtained from culture after CMV antigen stimulation.

In DNA, the CDR3 is TGTGCCAGCAGCCCGTGGACTAGCAGCCAAGAGACCCAGTACTTC. This sequence encodes CASSPWTSSQETQYF. This chain connects TRBV7-2 to TRBJ2-5; 8 bases agree with TRBD2. Germline trimming cut 5 bases from V and 1 base from J; bases unmatched to any gene: 6. The CDR3 has 15 residues. CDR1 is SGHTA and CDR2 is FQGNSA in the germline V gene.